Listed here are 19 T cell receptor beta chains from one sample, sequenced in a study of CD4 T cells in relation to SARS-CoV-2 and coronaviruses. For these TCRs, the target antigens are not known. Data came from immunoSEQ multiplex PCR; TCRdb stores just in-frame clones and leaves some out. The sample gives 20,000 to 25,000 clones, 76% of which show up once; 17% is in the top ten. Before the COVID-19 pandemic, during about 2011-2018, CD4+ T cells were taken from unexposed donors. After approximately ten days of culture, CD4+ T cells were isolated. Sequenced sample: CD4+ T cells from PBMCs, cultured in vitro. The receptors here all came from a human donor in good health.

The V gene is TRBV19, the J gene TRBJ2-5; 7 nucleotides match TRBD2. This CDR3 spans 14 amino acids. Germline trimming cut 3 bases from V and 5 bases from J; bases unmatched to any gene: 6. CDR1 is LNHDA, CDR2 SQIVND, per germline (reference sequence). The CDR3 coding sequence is TGTGCCAGTAGTATGGGCGGGAGAACGGAGACCCAGTACTTC. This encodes CASSMGGRTETQYF.

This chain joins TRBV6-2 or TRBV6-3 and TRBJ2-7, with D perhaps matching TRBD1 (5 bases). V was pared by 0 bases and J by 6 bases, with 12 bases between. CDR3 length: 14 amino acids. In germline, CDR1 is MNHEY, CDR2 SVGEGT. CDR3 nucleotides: TGTGCCAGCAGTTACTCGTGGGGCCCGAGCGAGCAGTACTTC. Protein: CASSYSWGPSEQYF.

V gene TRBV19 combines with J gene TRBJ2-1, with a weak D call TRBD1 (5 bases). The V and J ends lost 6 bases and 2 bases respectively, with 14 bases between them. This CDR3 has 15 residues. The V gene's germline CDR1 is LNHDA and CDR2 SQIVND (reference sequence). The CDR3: CASSPGQGAYNEQFF. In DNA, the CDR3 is TGTGCCAGTAGCCCCGGACAAGGGGCCTACAATGAGCAGTTCTTC.

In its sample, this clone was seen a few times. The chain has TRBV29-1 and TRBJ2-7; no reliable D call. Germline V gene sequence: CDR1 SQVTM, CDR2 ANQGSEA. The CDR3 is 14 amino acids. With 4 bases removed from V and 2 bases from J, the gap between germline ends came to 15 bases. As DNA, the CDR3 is TGCAGCGTTGTAGCCCAGCGAGCCACCTACGAGCAGTACTTC. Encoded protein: CSVVAQRATYEQYF.

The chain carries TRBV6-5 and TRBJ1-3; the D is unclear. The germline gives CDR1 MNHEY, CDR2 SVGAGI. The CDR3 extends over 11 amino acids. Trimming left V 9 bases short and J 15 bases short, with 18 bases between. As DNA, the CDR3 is TGTGCCAGTGGGAGGGATCGTGCCTCATATTTT. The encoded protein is CASGRDRASYF.

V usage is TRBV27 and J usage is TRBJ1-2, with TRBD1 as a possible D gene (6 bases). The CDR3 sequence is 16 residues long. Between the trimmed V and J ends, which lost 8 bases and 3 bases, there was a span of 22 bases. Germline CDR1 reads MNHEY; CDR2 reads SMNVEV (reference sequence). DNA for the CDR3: TGTGCCAGCTCCCCCGGGGGGCCCCAAAATTACTATGGCTACACCTTC. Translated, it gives CASSPGGPQNYYGYTF.

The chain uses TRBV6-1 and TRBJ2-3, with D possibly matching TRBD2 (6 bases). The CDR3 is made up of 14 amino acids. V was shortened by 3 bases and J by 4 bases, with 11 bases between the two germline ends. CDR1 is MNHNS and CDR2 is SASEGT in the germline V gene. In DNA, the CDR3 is TGTGCCAGCAGTGATGGCGGGACCGCAGATACGCAGTATTTT. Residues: CASSDGGTADTQYF.

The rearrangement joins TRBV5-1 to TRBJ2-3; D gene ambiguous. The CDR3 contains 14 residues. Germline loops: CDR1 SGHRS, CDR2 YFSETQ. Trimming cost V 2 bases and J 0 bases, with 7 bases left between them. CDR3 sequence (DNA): TGCGCCAGCAGCTTTAGCTCCAGCACAGATACGCAGTATTTT. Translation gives CASSFSSSTDTQYF.

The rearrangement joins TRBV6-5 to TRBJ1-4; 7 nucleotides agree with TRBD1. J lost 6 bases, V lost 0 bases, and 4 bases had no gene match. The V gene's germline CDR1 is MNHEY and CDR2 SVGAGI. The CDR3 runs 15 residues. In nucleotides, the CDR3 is TGTGCCAGCAGTTACTCCGGGACAGTTGATGAAAAACTGTTTTTT. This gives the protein CASSYSGTVDEKLFF.

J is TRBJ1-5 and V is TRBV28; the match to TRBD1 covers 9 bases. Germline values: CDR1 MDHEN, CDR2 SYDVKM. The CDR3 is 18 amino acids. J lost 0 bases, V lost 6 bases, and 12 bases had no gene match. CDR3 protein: CASRRGQGASYSNQPQHF. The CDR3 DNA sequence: TGTGCCAGCAGAAGGGGACAGGGCGCGTCATATAGCAATCAGCCCCAGCATTTT.

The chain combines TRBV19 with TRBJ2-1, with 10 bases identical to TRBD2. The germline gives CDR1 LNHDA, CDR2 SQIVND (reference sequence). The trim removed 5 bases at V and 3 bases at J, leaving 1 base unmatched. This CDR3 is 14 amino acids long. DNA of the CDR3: TGTGCCAGTAGTGCTAGCGGGAGCTACAATGAGCAGTTCTTC. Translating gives CASSASGSYNEQFF.

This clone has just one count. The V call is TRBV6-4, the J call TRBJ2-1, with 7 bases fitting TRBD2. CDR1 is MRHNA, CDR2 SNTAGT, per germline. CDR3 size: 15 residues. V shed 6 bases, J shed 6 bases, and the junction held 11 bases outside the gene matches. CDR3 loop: CASSASLLAGNEQFF. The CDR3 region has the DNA TGTGCCAGCAGCGCATCACTATTAGCGGGCAATGAGCAGTTCTTC.

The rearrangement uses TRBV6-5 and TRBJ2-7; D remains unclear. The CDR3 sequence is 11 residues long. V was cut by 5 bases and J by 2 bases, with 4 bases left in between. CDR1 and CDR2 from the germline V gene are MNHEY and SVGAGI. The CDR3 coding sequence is TGTGCCAGCAGTAGGACCTACGAGCAGTACTTC. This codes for CASSRTYEQYF.

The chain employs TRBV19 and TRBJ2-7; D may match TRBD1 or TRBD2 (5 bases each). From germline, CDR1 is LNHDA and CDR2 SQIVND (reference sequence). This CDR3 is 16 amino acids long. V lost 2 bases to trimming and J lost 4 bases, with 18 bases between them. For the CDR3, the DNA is TGTGCCAGTAGTATAATGTTCGGGGCAGGGATGTACGAGCAGTACTTC. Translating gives CASSIMFGAGMYEQYF.

The CDR3 region has the DNA TGTGCCTGGAGGGGGTACTTGGAGCAGTACTTC. It codes for CAWRGYLEQYF. The V call is TRBV30, the J call TRBJ2-7; D unclear. The germline V gene has CDR1 GTSNPN and CDR2 SVGIG (reference sequence). The CDR3 has 11 amino acids. Trimming left V 3 bases short and J 7 bases short, with 10 bases between.

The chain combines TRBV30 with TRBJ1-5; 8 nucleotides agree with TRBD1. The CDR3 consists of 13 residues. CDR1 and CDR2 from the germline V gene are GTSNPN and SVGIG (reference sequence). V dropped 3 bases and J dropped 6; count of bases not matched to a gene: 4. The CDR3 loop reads CAWRSGTGQPQHF. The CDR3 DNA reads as TGTGCCTGGAGATCAGGGACAGGTCAGCCCCAGCATTTT.

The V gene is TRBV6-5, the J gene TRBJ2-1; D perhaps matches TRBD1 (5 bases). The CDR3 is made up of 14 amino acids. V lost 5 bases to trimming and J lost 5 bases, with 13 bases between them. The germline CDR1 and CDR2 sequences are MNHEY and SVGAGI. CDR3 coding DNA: TGTGCCAGCAGTATGTGGGGCACGGACAATGAGCAGTTCTTC. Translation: CASSMWGTDNEQFF.

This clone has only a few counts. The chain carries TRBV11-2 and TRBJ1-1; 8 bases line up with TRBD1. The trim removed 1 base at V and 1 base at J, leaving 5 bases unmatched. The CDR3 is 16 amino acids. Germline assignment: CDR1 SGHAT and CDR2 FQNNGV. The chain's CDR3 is CASSLGLGTGNTEAFF. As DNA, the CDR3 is TGTGCCAGCAGCTTAGGGCTCGGGACAGGGAACACTGAAGCTTTCTTT.

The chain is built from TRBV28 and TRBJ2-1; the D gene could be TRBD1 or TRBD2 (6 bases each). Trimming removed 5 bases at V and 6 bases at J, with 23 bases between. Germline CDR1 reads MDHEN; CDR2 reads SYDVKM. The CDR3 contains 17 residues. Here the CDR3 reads CASSVSMAGQFLNEQFF. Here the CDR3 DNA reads TGTGCCAGCAGTGTAAGTATGGCGGGACAATTCCTCAATGAGCAGTTCTTC.